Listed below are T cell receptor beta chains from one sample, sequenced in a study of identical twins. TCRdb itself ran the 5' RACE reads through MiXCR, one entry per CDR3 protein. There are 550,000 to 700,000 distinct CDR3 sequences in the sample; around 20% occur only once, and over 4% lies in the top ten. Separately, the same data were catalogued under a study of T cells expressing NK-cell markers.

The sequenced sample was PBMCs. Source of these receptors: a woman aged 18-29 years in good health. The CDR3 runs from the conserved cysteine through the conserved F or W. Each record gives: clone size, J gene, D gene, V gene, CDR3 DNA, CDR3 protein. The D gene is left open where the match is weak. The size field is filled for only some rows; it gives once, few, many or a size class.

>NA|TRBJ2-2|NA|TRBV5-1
TGCGCCAGCAGCTGGAGCGGGAACACCGGGGAGCTGTTTTTT
CASSWSGNTGELFF
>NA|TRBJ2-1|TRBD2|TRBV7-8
TGTGCCAGCAGCTTAGCCCCAAGGGTATTAGCGGGGACGGGAAGTGAGCAGTTCTTC
CASSLAPRVLAGTGSEQFF
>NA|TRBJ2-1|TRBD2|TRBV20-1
TGCAGTGCTAGAGCCGCGGGGGGCTCCTACAATGAGCAGTTCTTC
CSARAAGGSYNEQFF
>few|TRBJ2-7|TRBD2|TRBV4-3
TGCGCCAGCAGCCAAGAAGTTACTAGCGGACACTACGAGCAGTACTTC
CASSQEVTSGHYEQYF
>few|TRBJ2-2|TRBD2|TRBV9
TGTGCCAGCACCAATCGGGGGGGACCCACCGGGGAGCTGTTTTTT
CASTNRGGPTGELFF
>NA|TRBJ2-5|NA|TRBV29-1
TGCAGCGTTGAATTAAAGTATCAACACAAGGAGACCCAGTACTTC
CSVELKYQHKETQYF
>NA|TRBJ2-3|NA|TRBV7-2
TGTGCCAGCAGCTCAGTGGGGGAGGCAGATACGCAGTATTTT
CASSSVGEADTQYF
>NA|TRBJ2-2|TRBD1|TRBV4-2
TGTGCCAGCAGCCAAGATAAGGGACAGGGGGCCACCGGGGAGCTGTTTTTT
CASSQDKGQGATGELFF
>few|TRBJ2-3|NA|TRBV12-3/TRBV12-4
TGTGCCAGCAGTTCGGGGGAGGCCGATACGCAGTATTTT
CASSSGEADTQYF
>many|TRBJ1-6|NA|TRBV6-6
TGTGCCAGCAGACCTAACAGGAATTCACCCCTCCACTTT
CASRPNRNSPLHF
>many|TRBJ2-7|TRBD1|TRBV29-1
TGCAGCGTTACAACCGGGACAGGGTACCACGAGCAGTACTTC
CSVTTGTGYHEQYF
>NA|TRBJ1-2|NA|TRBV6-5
TGTGCCAGCAGTTACCTCGGTCCCCGTTACGGCTACACCTTC
CASSYLGPRYGYTF
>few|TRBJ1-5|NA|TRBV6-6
TGTGCCAGCAGTCTACAGGTTTCGCAGCCCCAGCATTTT
CASSLQVSQPQHF
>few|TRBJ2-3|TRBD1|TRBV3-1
TGTGCCAGCAGCCACAGAGGACAGGTCCGGGGTGATACGCAGTATTTT
CASSHRGQVRGDTQYF
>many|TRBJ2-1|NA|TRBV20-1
TGCAGTGCTAGGACGGACTCCAATGAGCAGTTCTTC
CSARTDSNEQFF